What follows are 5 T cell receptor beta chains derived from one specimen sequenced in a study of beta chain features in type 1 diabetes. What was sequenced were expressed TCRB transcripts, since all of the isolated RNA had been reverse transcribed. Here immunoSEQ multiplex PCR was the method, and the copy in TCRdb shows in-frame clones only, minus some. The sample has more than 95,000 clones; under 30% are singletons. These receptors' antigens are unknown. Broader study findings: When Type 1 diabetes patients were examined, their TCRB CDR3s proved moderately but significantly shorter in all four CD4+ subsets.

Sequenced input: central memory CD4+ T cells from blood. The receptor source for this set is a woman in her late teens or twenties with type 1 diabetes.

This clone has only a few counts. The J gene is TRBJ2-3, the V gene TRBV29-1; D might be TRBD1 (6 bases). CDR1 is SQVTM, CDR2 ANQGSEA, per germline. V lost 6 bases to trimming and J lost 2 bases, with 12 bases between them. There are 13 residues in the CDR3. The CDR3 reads CSVEDRHTDTQYF. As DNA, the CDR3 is TGCAGCGTGGAGGACAGACACACAGATACGCAGTATTTT.

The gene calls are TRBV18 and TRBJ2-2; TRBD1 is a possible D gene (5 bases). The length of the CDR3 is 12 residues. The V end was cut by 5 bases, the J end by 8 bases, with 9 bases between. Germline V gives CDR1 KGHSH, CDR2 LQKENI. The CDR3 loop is CASSSDSGELFF. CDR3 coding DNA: TGTGCCAGCTCATCAGACAGTGGGGAGCTGTTTTTT.

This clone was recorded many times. As DNA, the CDR3 is TGTGCCTGGAGGATCGGGGGAATCAGGGGAAACACCATATATTTT. Protein product: CAWRIGGIRGNTIYF. The chain couples TRBV30 to TRBJ1-3; a possible D gene is TRBD1 (5 bases). Per the germline V gene, CDR1 is GTSNPN and CDR2 is SVGIG (reference sequence). CDR3 length: 15 amino acids. V lost 3 bases and J 4 bases, leaving 16 bases between the germline ends.

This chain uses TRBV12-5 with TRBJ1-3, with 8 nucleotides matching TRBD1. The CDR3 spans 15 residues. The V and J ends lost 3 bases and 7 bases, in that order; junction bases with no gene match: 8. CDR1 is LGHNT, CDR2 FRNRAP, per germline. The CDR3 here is CASGFPRTGSNTIYF. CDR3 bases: TGTGCTAGTGGTTTCCCCCGGACAGGGTCGAACACCATATATTTT.

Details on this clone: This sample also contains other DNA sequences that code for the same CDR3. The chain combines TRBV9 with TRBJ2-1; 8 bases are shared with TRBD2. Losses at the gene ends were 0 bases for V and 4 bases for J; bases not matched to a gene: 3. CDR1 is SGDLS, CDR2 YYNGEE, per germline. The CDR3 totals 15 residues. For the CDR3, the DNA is TGTGCCAGCAGCGTAGCGGGAGGGGGATACAATGAGCAGTTCTTC. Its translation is CASSVAGGGYNEQFF.